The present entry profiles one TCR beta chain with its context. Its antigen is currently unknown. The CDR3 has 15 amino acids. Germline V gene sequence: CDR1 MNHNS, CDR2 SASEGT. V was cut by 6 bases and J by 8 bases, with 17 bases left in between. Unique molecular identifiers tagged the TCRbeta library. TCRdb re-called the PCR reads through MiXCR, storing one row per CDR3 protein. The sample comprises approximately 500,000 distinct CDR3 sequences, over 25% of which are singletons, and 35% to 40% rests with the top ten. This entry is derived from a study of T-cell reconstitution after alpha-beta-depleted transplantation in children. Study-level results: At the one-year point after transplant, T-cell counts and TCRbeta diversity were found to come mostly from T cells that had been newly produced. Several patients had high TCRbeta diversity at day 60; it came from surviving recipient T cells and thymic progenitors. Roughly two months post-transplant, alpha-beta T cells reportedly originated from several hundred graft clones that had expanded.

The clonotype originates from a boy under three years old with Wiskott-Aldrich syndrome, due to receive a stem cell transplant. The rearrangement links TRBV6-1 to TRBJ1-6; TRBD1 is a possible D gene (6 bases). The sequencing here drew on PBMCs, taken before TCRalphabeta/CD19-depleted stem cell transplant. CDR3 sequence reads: CASRRTGGAHSPLHF. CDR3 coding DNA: TGTGCCAGCAGGAGAACGGGGGGGGCGCATTCACCCCTCCACTTT.